This is a list of T cell receptor beta chains from one sample in a study of early T cells in non-severe SARS-CoV-2 infection. From the 5' RACE reads, TCRdb called clonotypes with MiXCR, one entry per CDR3 protein. The profile shows tens of thousands of distinct CDR3 sequences, 3.5% to 5% of them singletons. Specimen: whole blood. Source of these receptors: an adult who was a healthcare worker with PCR-confirmed SARS-CoV-2 infection or an uninfected control (not recorded which). Both conserved end residues are part of each CDR3. Fields, in order: clone size, D gene, V gene, J gene, CDR3 protein, CDR3 DNA. A D gene is named only where the DNA matches it firmly. Size is stated for part of the rows, as once, few or many counts, or as a class when the clone is expanded.

abundance: many
d_gene: NA
v_gene: TRBV18
j_gene: TRBJ2-3
CDR3aa: CASSPPQADTQYF
CDR3nt: TGTGCCAGCTCACCACCGCAGGCTGATACGCAGTATTTT

abundance: NA
d_gene: NA
v_gene: TRBV19
j_gene: TRBJ2-7
CDR3aa: CASSPGTRGNKYF
CDR3nt: TGTGCCAGTAGTCCCGGGACACGGGGCAATAAGTACTTC

abundance: many
d_gene: TRBD2
v_gene: TRBV20-1
j_gene: TRBJ2-7
CDR3aa: CSATSGPYEQYF
CDR3nt: TGCAGTGCCACTAGCGGGCCCTACGAGCAGTACTTC

abundance: many
d_gene: NA
v_gene: TRBV5-1
j_gene: TRBJ1-4
CDR3aa: CASSTAGKGNEKLFF
CDR3nt: TGCGCCAGCAGCACAGCCGGGAAGGGAAATGAAAAACTGTTTTTT

abundance: few
d_gene: TRBD2
v_gene: TRBV30
j_gene: TRBJ2-7
CDR3aa: CAWSVKREAKEQYF
CDR3nt: TGTGCCTGGAGTGTTAAGCGGGAGGCTAAAGAGCAGTACTTC

abundance: many
d_gene: TRBD1
v_gene: TRBV11-1
j_gene: TRBJ2-1
CDR3aa: CASSLRPGQGRGNEQFF
CDR3nt: TGTGCCAGCAGCTTGAGGCCGGGACAGGGGCGGGGCAATGAGCAGTTCTTC

abundance: few
d_gene: NA
v_gene: TRBV2
j_gene: TRBJ2-1
CDR3aa: CASSVLGGGGSNEQFF
CDR3nt: TGTGCCAGCAGTGTATTAGGGGGTGGAGGGTCGAATGAGCAGTTCTTC

abundance: few
d_gene: TRBD2
v_gene: TRBV29-1
j_gene: TRBJ2-5
CDR3aa: CSGRLAGGVVTQYF
CDR3nt: TGCAGCGGCCGACTAGCGGGAGGAGTAGTGACCCAGTACTTC

abundance: NA
d_gene: TRBD1
v_gene: TRBV5-6
j_gene: TRBJ2-7
CDR3aa: CASSLGQGRYEQYF
CDR3nt: TGTGCCAGCAGCTTGGGACAGGGGAGATACGAGCAGTACTTC

abundance: NA
d_gene: TRBD2
v_gene: TRBV20-1
j_gene: TRBJ2-3
CDR3aa: CSAPLAGDTQYF
CDR3nt: TGCAGTGCTCCACTAGCGGGAGATACGCAGTATTTT

abundance: many
d_gene: TRBD2
v_gene: TRBV2
j_gene: TRBJ2-7
CDR3aa: CASRRISGIAGEQYF
CDR3nt: TGTGCCAGCAGGAGGATTAGCGGGATCGCGGGAGAGCAGTACTTC

abundance: many
d_gene: NA
v_gene: TRBV20-1
j_gene: TRBJ1-6
CDR3aa: CSANRAADSSNSPLHF
CDR3nt: TGCAGTGCTAACCGTGCTGCGGACAGTTCCAATTCACCCCTCCACTTT

abundance: many
d_gene: NA
v_gene: TRBV7-2
j_gene: TRBJ1-1
CDR3aa: CASSPQGTEAFF
CDR3nt: TGTGCCAGCAGCCCCCAGGGGACTGAAGCTTTCTTT

abundance: many
d_gene: NA
v_gene: TRBV7-2
j_gene: TRBJ1-1
CDR3aa: CASSLGARRTEAFF
CDR3nt: TGTGCCAGCAGCTTAGGGGCCAGGAGAACTGAAGCTTTCTTT

abundance: many
d_gene: NA
v_gene: TRBV6-5
j_gene: TRBJ2-5
CDR3aa: CASSYSMTTGETQYF
CDR3nt: TGTGCCAGCAGTTACTCGATGACTACGGGGGAGACCCAGTACTTC

abundance: many
d_gene: NA
v_gene: TRBV9
j_gene: TRBJ2-3
CDR3aa: CASSVAVDTQYF
CDR3nt: TGTGCCAGCAGCGTAGCCGTAGATACGCAGTATTTT

abundance: many
d_gene: NA
v_gene: TRBV12-3/TRBV12-4
j_gene: TRBJ2-3
CDR3aa: CASSLAPAPGDTQYF
CDR3nt: TGTGCCAGCAGTCTGGCCCCGGCCCCGGGGGATACGCAGTATTTT

abundance: many
d_gene: TRBD1
v_gene: TRBV11-2
j_gene: TRBJ2-7
CDR3aa: CASSLVLQGSSYEQYF
CDR3nt: TGTGCCAGCAGCTTAGTCTTACAGGGGAGCTCCTACGAGCAGTACTTC

abundance: many
d_gene: TRBD2
v_gene: TRBV12-3/TRBV12-4
j_gene: TRBJ2-1
CDR3aa: CASSISGGASFF
CDR3nt: TGTGCCAGCAGTATTAGCGGGGGGGCCTCTTTCTTC

abundance: many
d_gene: NA
v_gene: TRBV28
j_gene: TRBJ1-5
CDR3aa: CASSLGGSHNQPQHF
CDR3nt: TGTGCCAGCAGTTTGGGCGGGAGCCACAATCAGCCCCAGCATTTT

abundance: many
d_gene: TRBD2
v_gene: TRBV7-2
j_gene: TRBJ2-3
CDR3aa: CASSFRTSGSFDTQYF
CDR3nt: TGTGCCAGCAGCTTTAGGACTAGCGGGAGTTTTGATACGCAGTATTTT

abundance: many
d_gene: TRBD1
v_gene: TRBV20-1
j_gene: TRBJ2-7
CDR3aa: CSASQDRGYEQYF
CDR3nt: TGCAGTGCTAGCCAGGACAGGGGCTACGAGCAGTACTTC

abundance: few
d_gene: TRBD1
v_gene: TRBV6-5
j_gene: TRBJ1-1
CDR3aa: CASSYSGQGATEAFF
CDR3nt: TGTGCCAGCAGTTACTCGGGACAGGGGGCGACTGAAGCTTTCTTT

abundance: many
d_gene: TRBD1
v_gene: TRBV4-2
j_gene: TRBJ1-1
CDR3aa: CASSHGGQGLGGSTEAFF
CDR3nt: TGTGCCAGCAGCCACGGGGGACAGGGACTCGGTGGAAGCACTGAAGCTTTCTTT

abundance: medium-sized
d_gene: NA
v_gene: TRBV7-8
j_gene: TRBJ2-3
CDR3aa: CASSLARGADTQYF
CDR3nt: TGTGCCAGCAGCTTAGCGCGGGGTGCAGATACGCAGTATTTT

abundance: many
d_gene: NA
v_gene: TRBV6-5
j_gene: TRBJ2-2
CDR3aa: CASSTQGGTGELFF
CDR3nt: TGTGCCAGCAGTACCCAGGGGGGGACCGGGGAGCTGTTTTTT

abundance: many
d_gene: TRBD2
v_gene: TRBV20-1
j_gene: TRBJ2-1
CDR3aa: CSAVGASGRYGNEQFF
CDR3nt: TGCAGTGCGGTGGGGGCTAGCGGGAGGTATGGCAATGAGCAGTTCTTC

abundance: many
d_gene: TRBD2
v_gene: TRBV6-1
j_gene: TRBJ2-3
CDR3aa: CASSLTSGRIGTQYF
CDR3nt: TGTGCCAGCAGTCTGACTAGCGGGAGGATAGGGACGCAGTATTTT

abundance: many
d_gene: TRBD1
v_gene: TRBV4-1
j_gene: TRBJ2-1
CDR3aa: CASSQRFGDRVNEQFF
CDR3nt: TGCGCCAGCAGCCAACGCTTCGGGGACAGGGTAAATGAGCAGTTCTTC

abundance: many
d_gene: TRBD1
v_gene: TRBV29-1
j_gene: TRBJ2-2
CDR3aa: CSVAHPPGQGGAGELFF
CDR3nt: TGCAGCGTTGCCCACCCTCCGGGACAGGGGGGCGCCGGGGAGCTGTTTTTT

abundance: many
d_gene: NA
v_gene: TRBV11-1
j_gene: TRBJ2-4
CDR3aa: CASSFTGRDIQYF
CDR3nt: TGTGCCAGCAGCTTTACAGGACGGGACATTCAGTACTTC